The next 24 T cell receptor beta chains were all read from a single sample in a study of blood T cell repertoires in COVID-19. The method was immunoSEQ multiplex PCR; TCRdb's version includes in-frame clones alone and lacks a portion of them. The sample holds about 170,000 clones, around 83% seen once. Sequencing was carried out using PBMCs or T cells enriched from blood (not recorded which). The origin of the receptors is a woman in her 50s in a cohort exposed to, infected with or recovered from COVID-19 (not recorded which).

The rearrangement joins TRBV18 to TRBJ1-5, with TRBD1 matching 8 bases. This CDR3 spans 15 amino acids. J gave up 4 bases and V 4 bases, and 6 bases lay outside the gene matches. From germline, CDR1 is KGHSH and CDR2 LQKENI. The CDR3 DNA sequence: TGTGCCAGCTCACTCTACAGGGGGGGAAATCAGCCCCAGCATTTT. Translating gives CASSLYRGGNQPQHF.

J is TRBJ2-1 and V is TRBV5-4, with D perhaps matching TRBD1 (6 bases). Germline CDR1 and CDR2: SGHNT and YYREEE (reference sequence). Trimming removed 0 bases from V and 4 bases from J, with 23 bases in between. The CDR3 has 19 amino acids. This chain's CDR3 is CASSLGGLRPSGVYNEQFF. In nucleotides, the CDR3 is TGTGCCAGCAGCTTGGGGGGGCTTAGGCCCTCGGGCGTTTACAATGAGCAGTTCTTC. The complete variable domain, with remaining parts taken from reference TRBV5-4 and TRBJ2-1, reads ETGVTQSPTHLIKTRGQQVTLRCSSQSGHNTVSWYQQALGQGPQFIFQYYREEENGRGNFPPRFSGLQFPNYSSELNVNALELDDSALYLCASSLGGLRPSGVYNEQFFGPGTRLTVL.

This chain links TRBV4-1 with TRBJ2-7, with unresolved D. With 1 base removed from V and 3 bases from J, the gap between germline ends came to 10 bases. The CDR3 has 14 residues. Germline V CDR1 and CDR2: MGHRA, YSYEKL. The CDR3, as DNA: TGCGCCAGCAGCCAAGGAGGAATGGGCTACGAGCAGTACTTC. It specifies CASSQGGMGYEQYF.

The chain combines TRBV28 with TRBJ2-3, with 9 bases matching TRBD2. J gave up 5 bases and V 7 bases, and 13 bases lay outside the gene matches. Germline V gene sequence: CDR1 MDHEN, CDR2 SYDVKM. This CDR3 region has 16 residues. CDR3 residues: CASTHNLAGEGDTQYF. The CDR3 nucleotides are TGTGCCAGCACCCACAACTTAGCGGGGGAGGGAGATACGCAGTATTTT.

The chain is built from TRBV5-4 and TRBJ2-5, with 7 nucleotides matching TRBD1. This CDR3 comprises 13 residues. Germline V gene lookup returns CDR1 SGHNT and CDR2 YYREEE (reference sequence). The V gene end was trimmed by 0 bases and the J gene end by 5 bases; junction bases not matched to a gene: 1. The CDR3 nucleotides read TGTGCCAGCAGCTTGGTACAGGGGGAGACCCAGTACTTC. It is translated as CASSLVQGETQYF.

This clone showed up just once. This chain uses TRBV7-3 with TRBJ2-3; D is uncertain. V was pared by 5 bases and J by 6 bases, with 12 bases between. The germline V gene encodes CDR1 SGHTA and CDR2 FQGTGA. The CDR3 totals 13 residues. The CDR3 spells CASSPTPLDTQYF. The DNA for the CDR3 is TGTGCCAGCAGCCCAACACCGTTGGATACGCAGTATTTT.

This rearrangement joins TRBV12-3 or TRBV12-4 to TRBJ2-4, with 7 bases identical to TRBD2. V was pared by 4 bases and J by 7 bases, with 1 base of the junction left unmatched. This CDR3 has 12 amino acids. CDR3 residues: CASSSRGNIQYF. CDR3 nucleotides: TGTGCCAGCAGTTCGCGGGGGAACATTCAGTACTTC.

The chain is built from TRBV28 and TRBJ1-2; unclear D gene. CDR1 MDHEN and CDR2 SYDVKM come from the germline V gene. The CDR3 runs to 16 residues. V was cut by 5 bases and J by 2 bases, with 18 bases left in between. CDR3 nucleotides: TGTGCCAGCAGTCCGGCGGGAACGCTCGGCAACTATGGCTACACCTTC. Protein: CASSPAGTLGNYGYTF.

The rearrangement links TRBV19 to TRBJ1-5; 9 bases align to TRBD1. The length of the CDR3 is 16 residues. Per germline, CDR1 LNHDA and CDR2 SQIVND (reference sequence). The V and J ends lost 3 bases and 6 bases, in that order; junction bases with no gene match: 9. The CDR3 region is CASSIQILTGGQPQHF. CDR3 bases: TGTGCCAGTAGTATTCAAATTTTGACAGGGGGTCAGCCCCAGCATTTT.

This clone was seen just once. This chain joins TRBV9 and TRBJ2-3, with TRBD2 matching over 8 bases. Germline values: CDR1 SGDLS, CDR2 YYNGEE. The CDR3 spans 14 residues. With V trimmed by 7 bases and J by 2 bases, 6 bases remained unmatched. The DNA of the CDR3 is TGTGCCAGCTCCCGGGAGGGCTACACAGATACGCAGTATTTT. Translated: CASSREGYTDTQYF.

This chain joins TRBV27 and TRBJ1-2; 7 bases align to TRBD1. The CDR3 has 15 residues. Trimming removed 3 bases from V and 0 bases from J; junction bases left unmatched: 4. Germline V gene data show CDR1 as MNHEY and CDR2 as SMNVEV (reference sequence). The CDR3 DNA reads TGTGCCAGCAGTTTGGAGGGGGCTCCTAACTATGGCTACACCTTC. It codes for CASSLEGAPNYGYTF.

The rearrangement links TRBV5-6 to TRBJ2-7; 11 nucleotides match TRBD2. This CDR3 region has 14 residues. Per germline, CDR1 SGHDT and CDR2 YYEEEE. V lost 3 bases, J lost 7 bases, and 6 bases stayed unmatched. The CDR3 DNA is TGTGCCAGCAGCTCCACTAGCGGGAGCAGTGAGCAGTACTTC. Protein product: CASSSTSGSSEQYF.

V is TRBV27 and J is TRBJ2-1; possibly TRBD2 for D (7 bases). V was cut by 4 bases and J by 3 bases, with 10 bases left in between. This CDR3 contains 14 residues. Germline V gene sequence: CDR1 MNHEY, CDR2 SMNVEV (reference sequence). The CDR3 DNA sequence: TGTGCCAGCAGTTATAGGGGGGGCTACAATGAGCAGTTCTTC. Protein product: CASSYRGGYNEQFF.

The genes are TRBV5-1 and TRBJ2-1; D possibly corresponds to TRBD1 (6 bases). Germline lookup yields CDR1 SGHRS and CDR2 YFSETQ. V gave up 1 base and J gave up 0 bases, with 8 bases separating them. The CDR3 spans 15 residues. The CDR3 bases are TGCGCCAGCAGCTTGACAGGGAGCTCCTACAATGAGCAGTTCTTC. It specifies CASSLTGSSYNEQFF.

The chain couples TRBV5-5 to TRBJ2-7; 7 nucleotides agree with TRBD1. CDR3 length equals 13 residues. The junction had 4 bases not matched to a gene; V was cut back by 4 bases and J by 3 bases. Germline V lookup: CDR1 SGHKS, CDR2 YYEKEE (reference sequence). Written as DNA, the CDR3 is TGTGCCAGCAGCGTGGGACAGAGCTACGAGCAGTACTTC. As protein: CASSVGQSYEQYF. The full variable domain, with the rest looked up from reference TRBV5-5 and TRBJ2-7, is DAGVTQSPTHLIKTRGQQVTLRCSPISGHKSVSWYQQVLGQGPQFIFQYYEKEERGRGNFPDRFSARQFPNYSSELNVNALLLGDSALYLCASSVGQSYEQYFGPGTRLTVT.

The J gene is TRBJ1-2, the V gene TRBV4-3; TRBD1 matches at 7 bases. Germline CDR1 reads LGHNA; CDR2 reads YSLEER. V was clipped by 0 bases and J by 5 bases; unmatched bases: 9. The CDR3 is made up of 16 amino acids. The CDR3 loop reads CASSQDRNRGEYGYTF. CDR3 nucleotide sequence: TGCGCCAGCAGCCAAGATCGGAACAGGGGAGAATATGGCTACACCTTC.

The chain couples TRBV10-2 to TRBJ2-2, with 8 bases that match TRBD2. Germline loops: CDR1 WSHSY, CDR2 SAAADI. This CDR3 has 13 residues. V lost 7 bases to trimming and J lost 10 bases; unmatched junction nucleotides: 8. The CDR3 loop is CASKTGGAVELFF. The CDR3 DNA follows: TGCGCCAGCAAGACCGGGGGGGCCGTGGAGCTGTTTTTT.

This chain connects TRBV7-2 to TRBJ1-2; unclear D gene. CDR3 size: 14 residues. Germline V CDR1 and CDR2: SGHTA, FQGNSA. The V and J ends lost 5 bases and 4 bases respectively, with 14 bases between them. CDR3 residues: CASSPSREIYGYTF. The CDR3 DNA follows: TGTGCCAGCAGCCCCTCCCGGGAGATCTATGGCTACACCTTC.

The chain combines TRBV11-2 with TRBJ1-5; D not certain. V shed 0 bases and J shed 6 bases, with 9 bases lying between them. Germline values: CDR1 SGHAT, CDR2 FQNNGV. The CDR3 is 14 amino acids. CDR3 amino acids: CASSLDSVVQPQHF. The CDR3 DNA reads as TGTGCCAGCAGCTTAGATTCGGTAGTTCAGCCCCAGCATTTT.

The chain combines TRBV28 with TRBJ2-6; possibly TRBD2 for D (7 bases). The CDR3 loop spans 16 amino acids. Germline lookup yields CDR1 MDHEN and CDR2 SYDVKM. V dropped 2 bases and J dropped 2 bases, with 10 bases sitting between them. The CDR3 protein is CASSLLGGPGANVLTF. In DNA, the CDR3 is TGTGCCAGCAGTTTACTGGGGGGGCCTGGGGCCAACGTCCTGACTTTC.

The chain joins TRBV29-1 to TRBJ1-5; 7 nucleotides match TRBD1. The germline V gene has CDR1 SQVTM and CDR2 ANQGSEA. J was trimmed by 1 base and V by 6 bases; bases with no gene match: 9. The CDR3 covers 15 residues. CDR3 sequence: CSVLTPGQSNQPQHF. CDR3 nucleotides: TGCAGCGTCCTTACTCCGGGACAGAGCAATCAGCCCCAGCATTTT.

The chain recombines TRBV14 with TRBJ2-1; D unresolved. Germline lookup yields CDR1 SGHDN and CDR2 FVKESK. This CDR3 has 14 amino acids. Deletions cut 8 bases from V and 0 bases from J, with 11 bases between. The CDR3 nucleotides are TGTGCCAGCGGCCGATCGAGCTCCTACAATGAGCAGTTCTTC. Protein sequence: CASGRSSSYNEQFF. The complete variable domain, with remaining parts taken from reference TRBV14 and TRBJ2-1, reads EAGVTQFPSHSVIEKGQTVTLRCDPISGHDNLYWYRRVMGKEIKFLLHFVKESKQDESGMPNNRFLAERTGGTYSTLKVQPAELEDSGVYFCASGRSSSYNEQFFGPGTRLTVL.

V gene TRBV3-1 (or the pseudogene TRBV3-2) combines with J gene TRBJ2-1; 16 nucleotides agree with TRBD2. This CDR3 spans 18 amino acids. CDR1 is LGHDT and CDR2 is YNNKEL in the germline V gene (reference sequence). V lost 4 bases to trimming and J lost 6 bases; unmatched junction nucleotides: 9. The CDR3 bases are TGTGCCAGCAGCCCACTGGGACTAGCGGGAGGGGAACGCAATGAGCAGTTCTTC. This codes for CASSPLGLAGGERNEQFF.

The chain joins TRBV10-1 to TRBJ2-3; 7 nucleotides agree with TRBD2. V shed 4 bases, J shed 5 bases, and the junction held 9 bases outside the gene matches. The CDR3 consists of 15 residues. Germline V lookup: CDR1 WNHNN, CDR2 SYGVQD (reference sequence). Here the CDR3 reads CASSGARLAKDTQYF. The CDR3 nucleotides read TGCGCCAGCAGTGGTGCCAGACTAGCCAAAGATACGCAGTATTTT.